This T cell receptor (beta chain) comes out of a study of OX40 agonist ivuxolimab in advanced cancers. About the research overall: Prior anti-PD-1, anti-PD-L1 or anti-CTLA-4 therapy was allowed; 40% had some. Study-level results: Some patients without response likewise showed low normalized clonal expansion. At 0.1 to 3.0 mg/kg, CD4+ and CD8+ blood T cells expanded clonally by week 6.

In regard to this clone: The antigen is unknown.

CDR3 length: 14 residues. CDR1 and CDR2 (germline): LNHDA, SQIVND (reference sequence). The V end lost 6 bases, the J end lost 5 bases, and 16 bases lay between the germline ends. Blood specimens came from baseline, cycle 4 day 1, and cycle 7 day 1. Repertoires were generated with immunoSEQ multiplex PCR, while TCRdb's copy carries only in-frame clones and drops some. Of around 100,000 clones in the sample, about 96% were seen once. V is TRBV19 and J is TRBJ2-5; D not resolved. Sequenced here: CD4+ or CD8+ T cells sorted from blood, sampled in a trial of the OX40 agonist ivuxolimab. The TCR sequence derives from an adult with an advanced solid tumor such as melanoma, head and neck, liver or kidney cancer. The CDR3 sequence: CASRDGVAQETQYF. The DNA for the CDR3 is TGTGCCAGTAGGGACGGAGTGGCCCAGGAGACCCAGTACTTC.